This is a list of T cell receptor beta chains from one sample in a study of shared clonotypes between healthy human individuals. Sequencing was performed with immunoSEQ multiplex PCR; in TCRdb, only in-frame clones are kept and a portion is missing. The table lists nearly 2 million clones, 85% to 95% of them singletons, with 0.95% to 1.5% in the top ten. Input material: naive CD8+ T cells sorted from blood. The source is a man between 18 and 35 years old in good health. CDR3s include the opening cysteine and the closing phenylalanine or tryptophan. Each record gives: J gene, V gene, clone size, D gene, CDR3 protein, CDR3 DNA. The D gene is left open where the match is weak. Clone size, where shown, is once, few, many, or a class for clones that have expanded.

j_gene: TRBJ2-2; v_gene: TRBV4-3; abundance: NA; d_gene: NA; CDR3aa: CASSQGKDSPNTGELFF; CDR3nt: TGCGCCAGCAGCCAAGGAAAGGACTCACCAAACACCGGGGAGCTGTTTTTT
j_gene: TRBJ2-5; v_gene: TRBV19; abundance: NA; d_gene: NA; CDR3aa: CASSILGRETQYF; CDR3nt: TGTGCCAGTAGTATTCTAGGTCGCGAGACCCAGTACTTC
j_gene: TRBJ2-2; v_gene: TRBV6-6; abundance: NA; d_gene: NA; CDR3aa: CASIGQGNTGELFF; CDR3nt: TGTGCCAGCATTGGGCAGGGCAACACCGGGGAGCTGTTTTTT
j_gene: TRBJ2-7; v_gene: TRBV5-6; abundance: NA; d_gene: TRBD1; CDR3aa: CASSLYETGGIEQYF; CDR3nt: TGTGCCAGCAGCCTTTACGAGACAGGGGGTATTGAGCAGTACTTC
j_gene: TRBJ2-7; v_gene: TRBV11-2; abundance: NA; d_gene: NA; CDR3aa: CASSLVGSSYEQYF; CDR3nt: TGTGCCAGCAGCTTAGTTGGGAGCTCCTACGAGCAGTACTTC
j_gene: TRBJ2-2; v_gene: TRBV5-6; abundance: NA; d_gene: NA; CDR3aa: CASSPGPIIGELFF; CDR3nt: TGTGCCAGCAGCCCTGGCCCAATAATTGGGGAGCTGTTTTTT
j_gene: TRBJ2-2; v_gene: TRBV7-6; abundance: NA; d_gene: NA; CDR3aa: CASSFEAGLPTGELFF; CDR3nt: TGTGCCAGCAGCTTTGAGGCGGGACTTCCCACCGGGGAGCTGTTTTTT
j_gene: TRBJ1-1; v_gene: TRBV2; abundance: NA; d_gene: NA; CDR3aa: CASSDPMGREGYAFF; CDR3nt: TGTGCCAGCAGTGATCCCATGGGGAGGGAAGGCTATGCTTTCTTT
j_gene: TRBJ1-1; v_gene: TRBV7-9; abundance: NA; d_gene: TRBD1; CDR3aa: CASSPRTGEQSMAEAFF; CDR3nt: TGTGCCAGCAGCCCGCGGACAGGGGAACAATCCATGGCTGAAGCTTTCTTT
j_gene: TRBJ2-1; v_gene: TRBV9; abundance: NA; d_gene: TRBD1; CDR3aa: CASSVGQGVNEQFF; CDR3nt: TGTGCCAGCAGCGTAGGACAGGGAGTCAATGAGCAGTTCTTC
j_gene: TRBJ2-3; v_gene: TRBV11-2; abundance: NA; d_gene: NA; CDR3aa: CASSLLASSTDTQYF; CDR3nt: TGTGCCAGCAGCCTACTAGCTTCTAGCACAGATACGCAGTATTTT
j_gene: TRBJ1-1; v_gene: TRBV5-1; abundance: NA; d_gene: TRBD1; CDR3aa: CASSPGQGARMNTEAFF; CDR3nt: TGCGCCAGCAGCCCTGGACAGGGGGCGCGTATGAACACTGAAGCTTTCTTT
j_gene: TRBJ1-3; v_gene: TRBV30; abundance: NA; d_gene: NA; CDR3aa: CAWTWVGSGNTIYF; CDR3nt: TGTGCCTGGACTTGGGTGGGGTCTGGAAACACCATATATTTT
j_gene: TRBJ2-7; v_gene: TRBV9; abundance: NA; d_gene: NA; CDR3aa: CASSVGGTQSYEQYF; CDR3nt: TGTGCCAGCAGCGTAGGGGGGACGCAAAGCTACGAGCAGTACTTC
j_gene: TRBJ2-7; v_gene: TRBV5-6; abundance: NA; d_gene: NA; CDR3aa: CATSGGDYEQYF; CDR3nt: TGTGCCACCTCAGGGGGGGACTACGAGCAGTACTTC
j_gene: TRBJ2-3; v_gene: TRBV2; abundance: NA; d_gene: TRBD2; CDR3aa: CASRWTSGGTDTQYF; CDR3nt: TGTGCCAGCAGGTGGACTAGCGGGGGAACAGATACGCAGTATTTT
j_gene: TRBJ2-2; v_gene: TRBV11-2; abundance: NA; d_gene: NA; CDR3aa: CASSFPNQGINTGELFF; CDR3nt: TGTGCCAGCAGCTTTCCGAATCAGGGAATAAACACCGGGGAGCTGTTTTTT
j_gene: TRBJ1-5; v_gene: TRBV6-1; abundance: NA; d_gene: NA; CDR3aa: CASSHNQPQHF; CDR3nt: TGTGCCAGCAGCCACAATCAGCCCCAGCATTTT
j_gene: TRBJ2-5; v_gene: TRBV6-5; abundance: NA; d_gene: NA; CDR3aa: CASSYAGETQYF; CDR3nt: TGTGCCAGCAGTTACGCCGGGGAGACCCAGTACTTC
j_gene: TRBJ1-2; v_gene: TRBV18; abundance: NA; d_gene: NA; CDR3aa: CASSPGTINYGYTF; CDR3nt: TGTGCCAGCTCACCCGGGACAATTAACTATGGCTACACCTTC
j_gene: TRBJ1-5; v_gene: TRBV19; abundance: NA; d_gene: NA; CDR3aa: CASSIMGGEQPQHF; CDR3nt: TGTGCCAGTAGTATAATGGGAGGAGAACAGCCCCAGCATTTT
j_gene: TRBJ2-1; v_gene: TRBV6-5; abundance: NA; d_gene: NA; CDR3aa: CASSTRVYNEQFF; CDR3nt: TGTGCCAGCAGTACCAGGGTCTACAATGAGCAGTTCTTC
j_gene: TRBJ2-1; v_gene: TRBV29-1; abundance: NA; d_gene: NA; CDR3aa: CSVGTPARGEQFF; CDR3nt: TGCAGCGTTGGGACCCCTGCGCGCGGTGAGCAGTTCTTC
j_gene: TRBJ1-1; v_gene: TRBV2; abundance: NA; d_gene: NA; CDR3aa: CATLSGPAAFF; CDR3nt: TGTGCCACCCTGTCCGGCCCGGCCGCTTTCTTT
j_gene: TRBJ2-7; v_gene: TRBV30; abundance: NA; d_gene: TRBD2; CDR3aa: CAWSPGGSYEQYF; CDR3nt: TGTGCCTGGAGTCCGGGGGGATCCTACGAGCAGTACTTC
j_gene: TRBJ1-1; v_gene: TRBV4-1; abundance: NA; d_gene: NA; CDR3aa: CASSHLQTNTEAFF; CDR3nt: TGCGCCAGCAGCCATTTACAGACGAACACTGAAGCTTTCTTT
j_gene: TRBJ1-5; v_gene: TRBV2; abundance: NA; d_gene: NA; CDR3aa: CASSEGVSQPQHF; CDR3nt: TGTGCCAGCAGTGAAGGGGTCAGTCAGCCCCAGCATTTT
j_gene: TRBJ1-4; v_gene: TRBV7-9; abundance: NA; d_gene: NA; CDR3aa: CASSPPSLATNEKLFF; CDR3nt: TGTGCCAGCAGCCCCCCTAGCCTAGCAACTAATGAAAAACTGTTTTTT
j_gene: TRBJ1-2; v_gene: TRBV2; abundance: NA; d_gene: NA; CDR3aa: CAGSVLDGYTF; CDR3nt: TGTGCCGGTTCCGTTTTGGATGGCTACACCTTC
j_gene: TRBJ2-3; v_gene: TRBV7-6; abundance: NA; d_gene: NA; CDR3aa: CASSSLTSASTDTQYF; CDR3nt: TGTGCCAGCAGCTCACTGACTAGTGCTAGCACAGATACGCAGTATTTT
j_gene: TRBJ2-3; v_gene: TRBV9; abundance: NA; d_gene: TRBD2; CDR3aa: CASSPGTSGSWPDTQYF; CDR3nt: TGTGCCAGCAGCCCTGGGACTAGCGGGAGTTGGCCAGATACGCAGTATTTT
j_gene: TRBJ1-6; v_gene: TRBV27; abundance: NA; d_gene: NA; CDR3aa: CASSLKGTGSPLHF; CDR3nt: TGTGCCAGCAGTTTGAAGGGGACGGGATCACCCCTCCACTTT
j_gene: TRBJ2-7; v_gene: TRBV5-1; abundance: NA; d_gene: NA; CDR3aa: CASRLQTAYEQYF; CDR3nt: TGCGCCAGCAGGCTTCAGACAGCGTACGAGCAGTACTTC
j_gene: TRBJ2-3; v_gene: TRBV5-6; abundance: NA; d_gene: TRBD2; CDR3aa: CASRFLAGDPDTQYF; CDR3nt: TGTGCCAGCAGATTCCTAGCGGGAGACCCAGATACGCAGTATTTT
j_gene: TRBJ2-7; v_gene: TRBV7-9; abundance: NA; d_gene: NA; CDR3aa: CASGGSVHEQYF; CDR3nt: TGTGCCAGCGGGGGATCGGTCCACGAGCAGTACTTC
j_gene: TRBJ2-2; v_gene: TRBV9; abundance: NA; d_gene: NA; CDR3aa: CASSVAYRGPGELFF; CDR3nt: TGTGCCAGCAGCGTAGCTTACCGGGGGCCCGGGGAGCTGTTTTTT
j_gene: TRBJ1-2; v_gene: TRBV5-4; abundance: NA; d_gene: TRBD1; CDR3aa: CASSSGQGNYGYTF; CDR3nt: TGTGCCAGCAGCTCGGGACAGGGGAACTATGGCTACACCTTC
j_gene: TRBJ2-7; v_gene: TRBV27; abundance: NA; d_gene: NA; CDR3aa: CASSFSQLYEQYF; CDR3nt: TGTGCCAGCAGTTTTTCGCAGCTCTACGAGCAGTACTTC
j_gene: TRBJ1-1; v_gene: TRBV4-1; abundance: NA; d_gene: NA; CDR3aa: CASSLGQNTEAFF; CDR3nt: TGCGCCAGCAGCCTGGGACAGAACACTGAAGCTTTCTTT
j_gene: TRBJ1-6; v_gene: TRBV19; abundance: NA; d_gene: NA; CDR3aa: CASSIGGGDSSPLHF; CDR3nt: TGTGCCAGTAGTATAGGAGGAGGAGACTCTTCACCCCTCCACTTT
j_gene: TRBJ2-5; v_gene: TRBV5-1; abundance: NA; d_gene: TRBD2; CDR3aa: CASSFGGYQETQYF; CDR3nt: TGCGCCAGCAGCTTCGGGGGGTACCAAGAGACCCAGTACTTC
j_gene: TRBJ2-3; v_gene: TRBV6-5; abundance: NA; d_gene: NA; CDR3aa: CASSPSADTQYF; CDR3nt: TGTGCCAGCAGTCCTTCGGCGGATACGCAGTATTTT
j_gene: TRBJ2-7; v_gene: TRBV7-9; abundance: NA; d_gene: TRBD1; CDR3aa: CASSNGQGTGEQYF; CDR3nt: TGTGCCAGCAGCAATGGACAGGGGACCGGGGAGCAGTACTTC
j_gene: TRBJ1-3; v_gene: TRBV5-1; abundance: once; d_gene: NA; CDR3aa: CASIDSGNTIYF; CDR3nt: TGCGCCAGTATCGACTCTGGAAACACCATATATTTT
j_gene: TRBJ2-1; v_gene: TRBV9; abundance: NA; d_gene: NA; CDR3aa: CASSGPPGQNNEQFF; CDR3nt: TGTGCCAGCAGCGGCCCTCCGGGACAAAACAATGAGCAGTTCTTC